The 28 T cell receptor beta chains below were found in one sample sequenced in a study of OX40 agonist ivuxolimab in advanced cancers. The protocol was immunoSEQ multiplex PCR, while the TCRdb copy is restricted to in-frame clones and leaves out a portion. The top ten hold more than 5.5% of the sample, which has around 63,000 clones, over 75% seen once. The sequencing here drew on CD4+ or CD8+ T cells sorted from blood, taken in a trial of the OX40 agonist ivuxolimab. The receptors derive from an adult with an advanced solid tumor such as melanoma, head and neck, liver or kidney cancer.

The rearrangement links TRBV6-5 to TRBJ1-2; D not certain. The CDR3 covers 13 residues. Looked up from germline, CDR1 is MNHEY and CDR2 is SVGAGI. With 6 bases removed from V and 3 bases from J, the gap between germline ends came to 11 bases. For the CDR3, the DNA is TGTGCCAGCAGCCTCTTCCGTGACTATGGCTACACCTTC. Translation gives CASSLFRDYGYTF.

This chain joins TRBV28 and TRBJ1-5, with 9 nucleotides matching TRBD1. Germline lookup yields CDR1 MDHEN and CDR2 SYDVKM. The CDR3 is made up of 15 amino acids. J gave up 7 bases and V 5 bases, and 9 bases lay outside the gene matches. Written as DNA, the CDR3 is TGTGCCAGCAGTCCCCGGGGACAGGGCATACAGCCCCAGCATTTT. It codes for CASSPRGQGIQPQHF.

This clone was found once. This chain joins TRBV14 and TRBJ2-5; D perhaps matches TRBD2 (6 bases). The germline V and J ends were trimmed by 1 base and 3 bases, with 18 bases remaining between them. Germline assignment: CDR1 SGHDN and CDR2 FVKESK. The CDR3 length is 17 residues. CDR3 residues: CASSQGWWGSGKETQYF. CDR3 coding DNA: TGTGCCAGCAGCCAAGGCTGGTGGGGTAGCGGAAAAGAGACCCAGTACTTC.

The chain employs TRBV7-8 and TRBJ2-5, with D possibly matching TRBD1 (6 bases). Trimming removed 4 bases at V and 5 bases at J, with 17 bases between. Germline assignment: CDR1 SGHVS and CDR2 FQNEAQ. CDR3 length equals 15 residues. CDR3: CASSSSRGYEETQYF. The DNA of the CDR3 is TGTGCCAGCAGCTCCTCTAGGGGGTACGAGGAGACCCAGTACTTC.

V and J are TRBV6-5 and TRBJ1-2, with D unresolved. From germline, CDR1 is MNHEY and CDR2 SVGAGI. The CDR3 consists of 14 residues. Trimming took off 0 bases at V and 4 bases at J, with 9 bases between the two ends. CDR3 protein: CASSYSTTLYGYTF. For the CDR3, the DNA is TGTGCCAGCAGTTACTCGACTACTCTCTATGGCTACACCTTC.

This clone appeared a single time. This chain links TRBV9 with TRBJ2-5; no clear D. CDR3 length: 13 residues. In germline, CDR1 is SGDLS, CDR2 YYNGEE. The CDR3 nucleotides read TGTGCGTTCTTGTCCTTACAGCAAGAGACCCAGTACTTC. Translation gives CAFLSLQQETQYF.

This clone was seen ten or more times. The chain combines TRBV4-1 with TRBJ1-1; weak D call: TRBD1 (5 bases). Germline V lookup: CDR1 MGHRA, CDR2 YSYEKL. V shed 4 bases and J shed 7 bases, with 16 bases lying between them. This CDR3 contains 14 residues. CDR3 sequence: CASSLPDRNFEAFF. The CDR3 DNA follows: TGCGCCAGCAGCCTCCCCGACAGAAACTTTGAAGCTTTCTTT.

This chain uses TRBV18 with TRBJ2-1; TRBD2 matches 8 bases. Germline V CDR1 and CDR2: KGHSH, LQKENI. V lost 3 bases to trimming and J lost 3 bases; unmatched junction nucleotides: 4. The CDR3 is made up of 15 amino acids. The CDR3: CASSPSLADYNEQFF. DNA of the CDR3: TGTGCCAGCTCACCCTCACTAGCGGACTACAATGAGCAGTTCTTC.

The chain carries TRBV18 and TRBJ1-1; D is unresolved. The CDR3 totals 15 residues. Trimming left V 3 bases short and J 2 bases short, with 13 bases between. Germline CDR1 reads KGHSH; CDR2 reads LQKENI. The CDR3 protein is CASSPYSGRNTEAFF. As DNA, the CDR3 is TGTGCCAGCTCACCGTACTCGGGGAGAAACACTGAAGCTTTCTTT.

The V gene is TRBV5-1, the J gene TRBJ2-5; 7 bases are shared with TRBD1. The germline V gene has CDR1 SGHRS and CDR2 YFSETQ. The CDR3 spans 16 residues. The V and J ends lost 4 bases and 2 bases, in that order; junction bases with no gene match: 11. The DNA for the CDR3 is TGCGCCAGCAGCCTGGGTGACAGGGACATTCAAGAGACCCAGTACTTC. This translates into CASSLGDRDIQETQYF.

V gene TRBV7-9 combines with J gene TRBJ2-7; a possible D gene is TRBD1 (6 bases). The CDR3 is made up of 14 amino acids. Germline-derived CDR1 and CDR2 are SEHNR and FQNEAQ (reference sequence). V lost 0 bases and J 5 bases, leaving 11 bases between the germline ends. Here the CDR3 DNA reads TGTGCCAGCAGCTTAGCGGCAACAGGGCACGAGCAGTACGTC. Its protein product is CASSLAATGHEQYV.

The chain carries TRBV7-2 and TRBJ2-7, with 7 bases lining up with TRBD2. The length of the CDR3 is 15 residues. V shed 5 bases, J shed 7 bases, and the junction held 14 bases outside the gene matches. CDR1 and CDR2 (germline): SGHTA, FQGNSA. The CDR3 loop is CASSPGGGIPLEQYF. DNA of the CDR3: TGTGCCAGCAGCCCGGGGGGAGGAATTCCCCTAGAGCAGTACTTC.

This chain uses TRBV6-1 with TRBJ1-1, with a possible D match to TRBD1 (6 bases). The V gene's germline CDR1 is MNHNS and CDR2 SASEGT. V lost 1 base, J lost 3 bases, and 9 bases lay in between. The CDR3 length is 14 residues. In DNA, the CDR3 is TGTGCCAGCAGTGAAGTCCACAGGGACACTGAAGCTTTCTTT. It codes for CASSEVHRDTEAFF.

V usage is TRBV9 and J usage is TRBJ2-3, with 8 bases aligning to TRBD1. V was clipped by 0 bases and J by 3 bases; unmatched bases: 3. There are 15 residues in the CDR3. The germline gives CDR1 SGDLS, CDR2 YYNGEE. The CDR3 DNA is TGTGCCAGCAGCGTAGGACAGGGGAGGACAGATACGCAGTATTTT. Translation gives CASSVGQGRTDTQYF.

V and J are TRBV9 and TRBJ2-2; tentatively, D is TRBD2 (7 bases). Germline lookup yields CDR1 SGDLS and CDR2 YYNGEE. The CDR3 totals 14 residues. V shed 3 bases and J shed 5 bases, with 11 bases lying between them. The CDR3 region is CASSGGGPTGELFF. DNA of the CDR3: TGTGCCAGCAGCGGGGGGGGGCCAACCGGGGAGCTGTTTTTT.

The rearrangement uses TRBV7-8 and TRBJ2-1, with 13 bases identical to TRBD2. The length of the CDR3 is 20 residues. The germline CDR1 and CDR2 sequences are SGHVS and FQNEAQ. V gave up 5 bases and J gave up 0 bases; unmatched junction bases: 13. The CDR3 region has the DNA TGTGCCAGCAGCCCGAGGGGGACTAGCGGGGCGATTAGCTCCTACAATGAGCAGTTCTTC. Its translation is CASSPRGTSGAISSYNEQFF.

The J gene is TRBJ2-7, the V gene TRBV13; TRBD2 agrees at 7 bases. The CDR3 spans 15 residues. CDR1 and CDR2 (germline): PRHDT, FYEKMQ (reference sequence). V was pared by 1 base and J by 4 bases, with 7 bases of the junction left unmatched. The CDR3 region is CASSLAGGTWYEQYF. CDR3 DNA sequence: TGTGCCAGCAGCTTAGCGGGGGGAACATGGTACGAGCAGTACTTC.

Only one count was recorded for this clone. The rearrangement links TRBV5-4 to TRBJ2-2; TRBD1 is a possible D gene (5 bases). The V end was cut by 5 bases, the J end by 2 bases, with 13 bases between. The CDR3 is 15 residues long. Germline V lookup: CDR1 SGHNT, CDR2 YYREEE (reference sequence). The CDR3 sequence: CASRQTERNTGELFF. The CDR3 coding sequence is TGTGCCAGCAGGCAGACAGAAAGAAACACCGGGGAGCTGTTTTTT.

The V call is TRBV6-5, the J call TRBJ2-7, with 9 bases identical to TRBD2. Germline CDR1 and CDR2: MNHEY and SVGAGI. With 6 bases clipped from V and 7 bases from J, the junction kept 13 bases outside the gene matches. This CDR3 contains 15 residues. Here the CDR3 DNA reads TGTGCCAGCAGGATGACTAGTAGCGGGGGTGAAGAGCAGTACGTC. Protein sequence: CASRMTSSGGEEQYV.

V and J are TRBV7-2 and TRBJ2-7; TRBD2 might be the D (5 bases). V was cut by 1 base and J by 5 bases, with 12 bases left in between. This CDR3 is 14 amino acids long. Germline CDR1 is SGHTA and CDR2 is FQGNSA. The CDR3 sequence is CASSLGGRPDEQYF. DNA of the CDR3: TGTGCCAGCAGCTTAGGAGGGAGACCCGACGAGCAGTACTTC.

The DNA of the CDR3 is TGTGCCAGCGGGACAGGGGCGCGCGAGCAGTACTTC. This encodes CASGTGAREQYF. V usage is TRBV6-5 and J usage is TRBJ2-7, with 10 bases lining up with TRBD1. J gave up 6 bases and V 8 bases, and 4 bases lay outside the gene matches. This CDR3 contains 12 residues. CDR1 and CDR2 from the germline V gene are MNHEY and SVGAGI.

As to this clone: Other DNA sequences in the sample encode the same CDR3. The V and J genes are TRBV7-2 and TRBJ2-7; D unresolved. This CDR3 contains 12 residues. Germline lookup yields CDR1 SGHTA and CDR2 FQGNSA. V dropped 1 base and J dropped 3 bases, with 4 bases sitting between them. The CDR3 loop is CASSLEYYEQYF. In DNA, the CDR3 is TGTGCCAGCAGCTTAGAGTACTACGAGCAGTACTTC.

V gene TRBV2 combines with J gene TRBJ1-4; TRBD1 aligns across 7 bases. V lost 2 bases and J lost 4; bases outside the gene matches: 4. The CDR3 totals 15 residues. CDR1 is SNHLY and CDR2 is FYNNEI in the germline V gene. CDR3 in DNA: TGTGCCAGCAGTGAACAGGGGACAGTTAATGAAAAACTGTTTTTT. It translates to CASSEQGTVNEKLFF.

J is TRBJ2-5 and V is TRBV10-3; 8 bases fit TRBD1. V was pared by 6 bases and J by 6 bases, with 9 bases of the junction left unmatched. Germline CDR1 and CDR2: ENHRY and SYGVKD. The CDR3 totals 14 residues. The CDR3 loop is CAIRPDRAGQTQYF. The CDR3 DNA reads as TGTGCCATCAGGCCGGACAGGGCGGGACAGACCCAGTACTTC.

The DNA of the CDR3 is TGTGCCAGCAGTTACTGGACAGGGCCCTACGAGCAGTACTTC. It specifies CASSYWTGPYEQYF. The chain recombines TRBV6-5 with TRBJ2-7; TRBD1 aligns across 8 bases. V shed 1 base, J shed 2 bases, and the junction held 1 base outside the gene matches. The germline V gene has CDR1 MNHEY and CDR2 SVGAGI. This CDR3 has 14 amino acids.

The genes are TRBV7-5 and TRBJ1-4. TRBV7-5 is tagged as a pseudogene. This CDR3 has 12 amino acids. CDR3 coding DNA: TGTGCCAGAATGGATCGTAATGAAAAACTGTTTTTT. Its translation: CARMDRNEKLFF.

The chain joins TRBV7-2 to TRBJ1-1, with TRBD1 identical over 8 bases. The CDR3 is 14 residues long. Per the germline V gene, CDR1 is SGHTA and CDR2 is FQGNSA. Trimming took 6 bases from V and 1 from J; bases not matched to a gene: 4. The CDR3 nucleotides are TGTGCCAGCAGTGCGGGACAGGCGAACACTGAAGCTTTCTTT. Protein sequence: CASSAGQANTEAFF.

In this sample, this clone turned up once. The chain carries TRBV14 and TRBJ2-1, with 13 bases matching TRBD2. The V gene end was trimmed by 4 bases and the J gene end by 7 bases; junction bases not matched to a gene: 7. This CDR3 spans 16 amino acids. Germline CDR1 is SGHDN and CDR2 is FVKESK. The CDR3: CASSLLTSGRKNEQFF. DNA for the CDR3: TGTGCCAGCAGCCTATTGACTAGCGGGAGGAAAAATGAGCAGTTCTTC.